The 7 T cell receptor beta chains reported below all come from one sample, sequenced in a study of T cell responses to AZD1222 COVID-19 vaccine (dated by TCRdb to the early 2020s). The protocol used for the library was the immunoSEQ multiplex PCR assay. Held by TCRdb, this immuneACCESS table contains in-frame sequences only and omits some clones. Under half of the omission traces to an unresolved V gene where checked; the cause of the rest is unknown. This sample is represented by under 100,000 clones; around 85% of them were singletons. About 12% of the sample comes from the top ten. Taken with the paper, the label for time point translates to: about 28 days (+/-7) after the second vaccine dose. The source was peripheral blood, collected 28 days after the second AZD1222 dose. All receptors come from an adult who received the AZD1222 COVID-19 vaccine.

The chain links TRBV7-9 to TRBJ2-5; 8 nucleotides agree with TRBD2. Per germline, CDR1 SEHNR and CDR2 FQNEAQ (reference sequence). Trimming cost V 5 bases and J 3 bases; bases outside gene matches: 5. The CDR3 covers 14 residues. CDR3 in amino acids: CASSPTGREETQYF. CDR3 bases: TGTGCCAGCAGCCCCACCGGGAGGGAAGAGACCCAGTACTTC.

CDR3 sequence (DNA): TGCGCCAGCAGCCAAGATCCGGTGCGGGACAGTCGCAGCCCCCTCTATGGCTACACCTTC. It yields the protein CASSQDPVRDSRSPLYGYTF. The chain joins TRBV4-1 to TRBJ1-2; the match to TRBD1 covers 7 bases. J lost 4 bases, V lost 0 bases, and 20 bases had no gene match. Germline V gene data show CDR1 as MGHRA and CDR2 as YSYEKL. The CDR3 consists of 20 residues.

In DNA form, the CDR3 reads TGTGCCAGTAGTATGGGATTCTTCTATAATTCACCCCTCCACTTT. Protein product: CASSMGFFYNSPLHF. The chain couples TRBV19 to TRBJ1-6; D call uncertain. This CDR3 spans 15 amino acids. V gave up 3 bases and J gave up 3 bases, with 9 bases separating them. Germline V lookup: CDR1 LNHDA, CDR2 SQIVND (reference sequence). The full variable domain, in which reference TRBV19 and TRBJ1-6 provide the parts outside the CDR3, is DGGITQSPKYLFRKEGQNVTLSCEQNLNHDAMYWYRQDPGQGLRLIYYSQIVNDFQKGDIAEGYSVSREKKESFPLTVTSAQKNPTAFYLCASSMGFFYNSPLHFGNGTRLTVT.

J is TRBJ2-7 and V is TRBV14; the D gene is possibly TRBD2 (6 bases). The CDR3 is 14 residues long. Germline-derived CDR1 and CDR2 are SGHDN and FVKESK. The V end lost 4 bases, the J end lost 4 bases, and 14 bases lay between the germline ends. The CDR3 nucleotides are TGTGCCAGCAGCCTTACGGGAGTGGGGTACGAGCAGTACTTC. This codes for CASSLTGVGYEQYF.

The chain recombines TRBV4-3 with TRBJ2-2; D call uncertain. CDR1 is LGHNA and CDR2 is YSLEER in the germline V gene. CDR3 length: 15 residues. V lost 3 bases and J lost 7, with 15 bases in between. This chain's CDR3 is CASSQDPRSGGELFF. CDR3 bases: TGCGCCAGCAGCCAGGACCCCCGATCAGGCGGGGAGCTGTTTTTT.

This CDR3 reads CASTPSGNTIYF. The DNA for the CDR3 is TGTGCCAGCACCCCCTCTGGAAACACCATATATTTT. This chain uses TRBV12-3 or TRBV12-4 with TRBJ1-3; D gene uncertain. The ends were cut back, 7 bases at V and 0 bases at J, with 4 bases in the middle. This CDR3 is built from 12 residues.

This clone was seen once. The chain is built from TRBV5-1 and TRBJ1-1; D is perhaps TRBD1 (5 bases). Germline CDR1 is SGHRS and CDR2 is YFSETQ. V shed 5 bases and J shed 7 bases, with 18 bases lying between them. The CDR3 sequence is 14 residues long. CDR3 coding DNA: TGCGCCAGCAGTTTCCAGGGTCAGGGAAATGAAGCTTTCTTT. Residues: CASSFQGQGNEAFF.